This note documents a single TCR beta chain sequence. Antigen specificity is unknown. These data are taken from a study of neoadjuvant nivolumab and ipilimumab in lung cancer. Study overall: Nivolumab 3 mg/kg was given days 1, 15 and 29, plus ipilimumab 1 mg/kg day 1 in combination. Study conclusions and caveats: Pathologic regression was not significantly tied to TCR clonality. Blood richness before therapy tracked richness in tumors resected after neoadjuvant therapy. From pretherapy to surgery, tumor richness and clonality rose with dual therapy.

Here immunoSEQ multiplex PCR was the method, and the copy in TCRdb shows in-frame clones only, minus some. The sample lists 25,000 to 35,000 clones; about 92% were seen once. The origin of this receptor is an adult with non-small cell lung cancer. Sequencing was performed on peripheral blood, taken after neoadjuvant nivolumab, alone or with ipilimumab, at or shortly before surgery.

CDR3 nucleotide sequence: TGTGCCAGTAGCCTCTCAACAGGGATCAACGGCTACACCTTC. It encodes CASSLSTGINGYTF. The chain employs TRBV19 and TRBJ1-2; a possible D gene is TRBD1 (6 bases). Germline V lookup: CDR1 LNHDA, CDR2 SQIVND (reference sequence). The CDR3 has 14 amino acids. V lost 6 bases to trimming and J lost 8 bases, with 19 bases between them.